Each of the 31 T cell receptor beta chains below was sequenced from the same sample in a study of blood T cell repertoires in COVID-19 (dated by TCRdb to the early 2020s). The receptor library was made with the immunoSEQ multiplex PCR assay. Sourced from immuneACCESS, this table was stored by TCRdb with only in-frame sequences that have V and J called. A share of the clones is absent; for the studies checked, an unresolved V gene accounts for under half, and the remainder has no known explanation. This sample lists 70,000 to 90,000 clones; around nine tenths were detected once. 5.5% to 7% of the sample is taken by the ten largest. The sequenced sample consisted of peripheral blood. These receptor sequences come from a man older than 75 with COVID-19, enrolled during active disease.

This chain uses TRBV5-1 with TRBJ1-1; 9 positions match TRBD1. The CDR3 extends over 15 amino acids. The V segment lost 4 bases and the J segment 6 bases; nucleotides outside the gene matches: 10. CDR1 and CDR2 (germline): SGHRS, YFSETQ. This CDR3 is CASSGRDREGPEAFF. The CDR3, as DNA: TGCGCCAGCAGCGGACGGGACAGGGAAGGCCCTGAAGCTTTCTTT.

This chain links TRBV12-5 with TRBJ2-3; no definite D call. The CDR3 is made up of 12 amino acids. V lost 3 bases to trimming and J lost 3 bases, with 4 bases between them. Germline lookup yields CDR1 LGHNT and CDR2 FRNRAP. CDR3 region: CASGFRTDTQYF. The CDR3 nucleotides are TGTGCTAGTGGTTTCCGGACAGATACGCAGTATTTT.

The chain recombines TRBV18 with TRBJ2-1; no clear D. The V end lost 3 bases, the J end lost 7 bases, and 7 bases lay between the germline ends. This CDR3 is 12 amino acids long. In germline, CDR1 is KGHSH, CDR2 LQKENI. The CDR3 DNA is TGTGCCAGCTCACCGCCTACGAATGAGCAGTTCTTC. As protein: CASSPPTNEQFF.

The chain carries TRBV27 and TRBJ2-5, with 8 bases matching TRBD1. CDR3 size: 17 residues. From germline, CDR1 is MNHEY and CDR2 SMNVEV (reference sequence). Trimming cost V 3 bases and J 0 bases; bases outside gene matches: 9. The CDR3 DNA reads TGTGCCAGCAGTTTCGGACAGGGTTGGAGGTACCAAGAGACCCAGTACTTC. This gives the protein CASSFGQGWRYQETQYF.

V is TRBV28 and J is TRBJ2-5, with D perhaps TRBD1 (6 bases). The CDR3 is made up of 18 amino acids. The ends were cut back, 6 bases at V and 1 base at J, with 24 bases in the middle. Germline loops: CDR1 MDHEN, CDR2 SYDVKM. CDR3 protein: CASSSHTDSGSFQETQYF. In DNA form, the CDR3 reads TGTGCCAGCAGCTCCCACACGGACAGCGGCAGCTTCCAAGAGACCCAGTACTTC. Filled out from reference TRBV28 and TRBJ2-5, the complete variable domain reads DVKVTQSSRYLVKRTGEKVFLECVQDMDHENMFWYRQDPGLGLRLIYFSYDVKMKEKGDIPEGYSVSREKKERFSLILESASTNQTSMYLCASSSHTDSGSFQETQYFGPGTRLLVL.

The V and J genes are TRBV5-4 and TRBJ2-3; the match to TRBD1 covers 9 bases. CDR1 is SGHNT and CDR2 is YYREEE in the germline V gene (reference sequence). The CDR3 extends over 16 amino acids. The trim removed 4 bases at V and 1 base at J, leaving 7 bases unmatched. CDR3 DNA sequence: TGTGCCAGCAGCCAGTATCGACAGGGGGGCACAGATACGCAGTATTTT. Encoded protein: CASSQYRQGGTDTQYF.

The V and J genes are TRBV9 and TRBJ2-5, with 7 bases aligning to TRBD1. The germline CDR1 and CDR2 sequences are SGDLS and YYNGEE. J gave up 3 bases and V 3 bases, and 5 bases lay outside the gene matches. This CDR3 contains 14 residues. CDR3 coding DNA: TGTGCCAGCAGCGAGGGGACAGAAAAAGAGACCCAGTACTTC. Its protein product is CASSEGTEKETQYF.

This clone was seen only once. This chain uses TRBV7-2 with TRBJ2-1, with D unresolved. The CDR3 covers 17 residues. Trimming shortened V by 4 bases and J by 5 bases, and 21 bases separated the two germline ends. Per the germline V gene, CDR1 is SGHTA and CDR2 is FQGNSA. CDR3 amino acids: CASSYPGSSLSNNEQFF. The CDR3 DNA reads as TGTGCCAGCAGCTACCCGGGTAGTAGCCTCTCGAACAATGAGCAGTTCTTC.

This rearrangement joins TRBV7-2 to TRBJ1-6; weak D call: TRBD1 (5 bases). Germline values: CDR1 SGHTA, CDR2 FQGNSA. Trimming took off 4 bases at V and 9 bases at J, with 25 bases between the two ends. This CDR3 has 18 amino acids. The CDR3 DNA is TGTGCCAGCAGCTCACTTTGGGGAGGCGGGGGTAGGGGTTCACCCCTCCACTTT. Translation gives CASSSLWGGGGRGSPLHF.

CDR3 sequence (DNA): TGTGCCAGCAGTGAAGCCGGTGGACAGAGGGTCTACGAGCAGTACTTC. This sequence encodes CASSEAGGQRVYEQYF. This sequence joins TRBV6-1 and TRBJ2-7; a weak D match, TRBD1 (6 bases). The CDR3 is made up of 16 amino acids. V shed 0 bases and J shed 3 bases, with 15 bases lying between them. Per germline, CDR1 MNHNS and CDR2 SASEGT.

V gene TRBV18 combines with J gene TRBJ2-5; 7 nucleotides agree with TRBD2. V trimming: 3 bases; J trimming: 1 base; junction bases outside the gene matches: 11. Germline values: CDR1 KGHSH, CDR2 LQKENI. CDR3 size: 17 residues. The CDR3 loop is CASSPTVGPGGQETQYF. Here the CDR3 DNA reads TGTGCCAGCTCACCTACGGTTGGGCCGGGGGGCCAAGAGACCCAGTACTTC.

The chain links TRBV19 to TRBJ1-6, with D perhaps matching TRBD1 (5 bases). The CDR3 contains 14 residues. Looked up from germline, CDR1 is LNHDA and CDR2 is SQIVND (reference sequence). With 7 bases removed from V and 9 bases from J, the gap between germline ends came to 16 bases. The CDR3 coding sequence is TGTGCCAGTACCCTCTTACGGGGGGGTTCACCCCTCCACTTT. This codes for CASTLLRGGSPLHF.

V usage is TRBV5-6 and J usage is TRBJ2-1, with TRBD2 matching over 13 bases. The CDR3 spans 15 residues. Per germline, CDR1 SGHDT and CDR2 YYEEEE. Trimming cost V 2 bases and J 5 bases; bases outside gene matches: 1. This CDR3 reads CASSFGLAGDNEQFF. The CDR3 DNA sequence: TGTGCCAGCAGCTTCGGACTAGCGGGGGACAATGAGCAGTTCTTC.

The chain carries TRBV4-3 and TRBJ1-5, with TRBD1 matching 8 bases. The V segment lost 0 bases and the J segment 4 bases; nucleotides outside the gene matches: 8. Germline V lookup: CDR1 LGHNA, CDR2 YSLEER. The CDR3 runs 17 residues. CDR3 residues: CASSQDGTGGANQPQHF. The CDR3 nucleotides read TGCGCCAGCAGCCAAGACGGCACAGGGGGGGCGAATCAGCCCCAGCATTTT.

V is TRBV4-1 and J is TRBJ1-5, with D unresolved. Germline values: CDR1 MGHRA, CDR2 YSYEKL. The CDR3 loop spans 16 amino acids. V was trimmed by 1 base and J by 0 bases, leaving 10 bases between them. The CDR3 DNA follows: TGCGCCAGCAGCCAAGGGGCAGAAAATAGCAATCAGCCCCAGCATTTT. Its translation is CASSQGAENSNQPQHF.

This chain joins TRBV7-8 and TRBJ1-2; possibly TRBD1 for D (5 bases). Trimming took 1 base from V and 0 from J, leaving 12 bases between them. Germline lookup yields CDR1 SGHVS and CDR2 FQNEAQ. The CDR3 totals 16 residues. The DNA for the CDR3 is TGTGCCAGCAGCTTAGTACCGGGGGATACTAACTATGGCTACACCTTC. Residues: CASSLVPGDTNYGYTF. Based on the CDR3 plus reference TRBV7-8 and TRBJ1-2, the full variable domain is GAGVSQSPRYKVAKRGQDVALRCDPISGHVSLFWYQQALGQGPEFLTYFQNEAQLDKSGLPSDRFFAERPEGSVSTLKIQRTQQEDSAVYLCASSLVPGDTNYGYTFGSGTRLTVV.

The chain carries TRBV2 and TRBJ1-1; maybe TRBD1 (6 bases). The CDR3 runs 14 residues. The V and J ends lost 5 bases and 4 bases respectively, with 14 bases between them. Germline V gene data show CDR1 as SNHLY and CDR2 as FYNNEI. The CDR3 loop is CASSWAGDGTEAFF. CDR3 sequence (DNA): TGTGCCAGCAGTTGGGCAGGGGATGGCACTGAAGCTTTCTTT. The full variable domain, rest sourced from reference TRBV2 and TRBJ1-1, is EPEVTQTPSHQVTQMGQEVILRCVPISNHLYFYWYRQILGQKVEFLVSFYNNEISEKSEIFDDQFSVERPDGSNFTLKIRSTKLEDSAMYFCASSWAGDGTEAFFGQGTRLTVV.

This clone has only a few counts. This chain joins TRBV7-2 and TRBJ2-7, with a tentative D call TRBD1 (6 bases). The CDR3 extends over 13 amino acids. Germline values: CDR1 SGHTA, CDR2 FQGNSA. Trimming cost V 5 bases and J 4 bases, with 12 bases left between them. Written as DNA, the CDR3 is TGTGCCAGCAGCGCAAGGGGGAAATACGAGCAGTACTTC. The encoded protein is CASSARGKYEQYF.

The chain employs TRBV27 and TRBJ1-1; a weak D match, TRBD1 (5 bases). Germline V CDR1 and CDR2: MNHEY, SMNVEV (reference sequence). V was trimmed by 2 bases and J by 4 bases, leaving 11 bases between them. This CDR3 has 14 amino acids. CDR3 residues: CASSLRGFITEAFF. Here the CDR3 DNA reads TGTGCCAGCAGTTTAAGGGGTTTTATCACTGAAGCTTTCTTT.

This clone was seen once. The rearrangement uses TRBV6-5 and TRBJ2-3; a possible D gene is TRBD2 (6 bases). Germline V CDR1 and CDR2: MNHEY, SVGAGI. This CDR3 region has 12 residues. Between the trimmed V and J ends, which lost 6 bases and 3 bases, there was a span of 7 bases. The CDR3: CASSRGTDTQYF. The DNA for the CDR3 is TGTGCCAGCAGCCGGGGGACAGATACGCAGTATTTT.

The chain employs TRBV5-1 and TRBJ2-3, with 8 bases matching TRBD1. Germline CDR1 is SGHRS and CDR2 is YFSETQ. V shed 4 bases, J shed 1 base, and the junction held 8 bases outside the gene matches. The CDR3 is 16 amino acids. The CDR3 loop is CASSLYPGQGTDTQYF. The CDR3 nucleotides are TGCGCCAGCAGCCTCTATCCGGGACAGGGCACAGATACGCAGTATTTT.

The V and J genes are TRBV6-5 and TRBJ1-2, with D perhaps matching TRBD1 (5 bases). The germline V and J ends were trimmed by 6 bases and 4 bases, with 12 bases remaining between them. Germline V gene data show CDR1 as MNHEY and CDR2 as SVGAGI. The CDR3 extends over 13 amino acids. The CDR3 DNA reads TGTGCCAGCAGCCAGGGAAGAACCTATGGCTACACCTTC. Amino acids: CASSQGRTYGYTF.

The J gene is TRBJ2-7, the V gene TRBV20-1; tentative D call: TRBD1 (6 bases). The CDR3 has 13 residues. From germline, CDR1 is DFQATT and CDR2 SNEGSKA (reference sequence). V lost 3 bases and J lost 3, with 12 bases in between. The CDR3 DNA follows: TGCAGTGCTAGTACAGGGATGAACTACGAGCAGTACTTC. The encoded protein is CSASTGMNYEQYF.

The chain recombines TRBV10-3 with TRBJ2-7; the D gene is possibly TRBD1 (6 bases). V was trimmed by 2 bases and J by 6 bases, leaving 23 bases between them. The CDR3 is made up of 17 amino acids. CDR1 and CDR2 (germline): ENHRY, SYGVKD. The CDR3 bases are TGTGCCATCAGTGAGCCCACCCTTTTACAGGACAGTCCCGAGCAGTACTTC. This gives the protein CAISEPTLLQDSPEQYF.

The CDR3 reads CASSSTGLAGGETQYF. CDR3 nucleotides: TGTGCCAGCAGTTCAACGGGGCTAGCGGGGGGGGAGACCCAGTACTTC. The rearrangement uses TRBV7-2 and TRBJ2-5, with 12 bases fitting TRBD2. V lost 6 bases to trimming and J lost 5 bases; unmatched junction nucleotides: 10. This CDR3 is 16 amino acids long. Germline V gives CDR1 SGHTA, CDR2 FQGNSA.

This chain joins TRBV6-2 or TRBV6-3 and TRBJ2-7; no reliable D call. The germline V gene has CDR1 MNHEY and CDR2 SVGEGT. The CDR3 is made up of 15 amino acids. The V end lost 5 bases, the J end lost 3 bases, and 17 bases lay between the germline ends. The DNA for the CDR3 is TGTGCCAGCAGTGCCCACAAAGACATAGACTACGAGCAGTACTTC. It translates to CASSAHKDIDYEQYF.

This rearrangement joins TRBV5-1 to TRBJ2-3; 9 nucleotides line up with TRBD1. CDR1 is SGHRS, CDR2 YFSETQ, per germline. There are 17 residues in the CDR3. Trimming removed 4 bases from V and 3 bases from J; junction bases left unmatched: 12. This CDR3 is CASSTTGGSPLTDTQYF. The CDR3 bases are TGCGCCAGCAGCACCACAGGGGGCTCGCCCCTTACAGATACGCAGTATTTT.

This clone came up once. The chain has TRBV20-1 and TRBJ1-4, with D possibly TRBD1 on 6 matching bases. The germline V and J ends were trimmed by 7 bases and 8 bases, with 11 bases remaining between them. This CDR3 comprises 11 residues. Germline CDR1 is DFQATT and CDR2 is SNEGSKA (reference sequence). CDR3 in DNA: TGCAGTGGGACAGCTGGCGAAAAACTGTTTTTT. Protein sequence: CSGTAGEKLFF.

V gene TRBV2 combines with J gene TRBJ1-4; D is possibly TRBD1 (5 bases). V was pared by 4 bases and J by 2 bases, with 8 bases between. The length of the CDR3 is 14 residues. The V gene's germline CDR1 is SNHLY and CDR2 FYNNEI. The CDR3 loop is CASSGGGTNEKLFF. CDR3 sequence (DNA): TGTGCCAGCAGTGGGGGGGGGACTAATGAAAAACTGTTTTTT.

The rearrangement links TRBV2 to TRBJ1-5; no definite D call. Deletions cut 6 bases from V and 7 bases from J, with 10 bases between. This CDR3 has 12 amino acids. Germline CDR1 and CDR2: SNHLY and FYNNEI. CDR3: CASRANNQPQHF. The DNA for the CDR3 is TGTGCCAGCAGAGCGAATAACCAGCCCCAGCATTTT.

The chain recombines TRBV10-3 with TRBJ1-4; 8 bases map to TRBD1. Per the germline V gene, CDR1 is ENHRY and CDR2 is SYGVKD. The CDR3 covers 13 residues. The ends lost 3 bases at V and 8 bases at J; junction bases unmatched: 2. DNA for the CDR3: TGTGCCATCAGTGACAGGGGGCAGGAAAAACTGTTTTTT. Protein sequence: CAISDRGQEKLFF.